The present T cell receptor beta chain was sequenced within a study of technical replicates of blood from a few donors. Method: immunoSEQ multiplex PCR; TCRdb's copy keeps in-frame clones and lacks some. This sample has around 90,000 clones, with 94% found just once. Germline trimming cut 6 bases from V and 6 bases from J; bases unmatched to any gene: 7. Germline-derived CDR1 and CDR2 are MNHNY and SVGAGI (reference sequence). The CDR3 contains 15 residues. This TCR derives from a human donor in good health. Material: T cells isolated from PBMCs. The chain recombines TRBV6-6 with TRBJ2-1; 11 bases map to TRBD1. The CDR3 coding sequence is TGTGCCAGCAGCCGGACAGGGGGCTGGGGCAATGAGCAGTTCTTC. Protein: CASSRTGGWGNEQFF.